This TCR beta chain was sequenced in a study of blood T cell repertoires in COVID-19. The CDR3 consists of 12 residues. The germline CDR1 and CDR2 sequences are SGHTA and FQGNSA. V lost 5 bases, J lost 1 base, and 5 bases lay in between. Assay used: immunoSEQ multiplex PCR; TCRdb lists only in-frame clones, some missing. This table holds 210,000 or so clones, 80% to 90% found once. This clone was seen a few times. A single base separates this from a much larger clone, so it may be a read error. Other nucleotide sequences from this sample produce the same CDR3. The chain has TRBV7-2 and TRBJ1-1; D is uncertain. Sequences were obtained from PBMCs or T cells enriched from blood (not recorded which). This sequence originates from a woman aged 50 to 65 who had been exposed to COVID-19. CDR3 sequence reads: CASSVQNTEAFF. For the CDR3, the DNA is TGTGCCAGCAGCGTACAGAACACTGAAGCTTTCTTT.